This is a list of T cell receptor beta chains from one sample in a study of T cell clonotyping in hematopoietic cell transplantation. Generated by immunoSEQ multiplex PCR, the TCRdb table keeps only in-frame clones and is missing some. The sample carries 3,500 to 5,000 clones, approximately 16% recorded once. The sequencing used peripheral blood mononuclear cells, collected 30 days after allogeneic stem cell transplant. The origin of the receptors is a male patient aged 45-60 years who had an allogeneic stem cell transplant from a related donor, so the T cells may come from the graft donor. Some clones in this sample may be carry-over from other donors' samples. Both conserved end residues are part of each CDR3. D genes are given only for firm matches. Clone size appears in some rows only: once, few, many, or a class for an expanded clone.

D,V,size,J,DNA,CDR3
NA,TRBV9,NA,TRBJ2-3,TGTGCCAGCAGCTCGGGATTTACAGACACAGATACGCAGTATTTT,CASSSGFTDTDTQYF
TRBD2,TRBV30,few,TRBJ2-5,TGTGCCTGGAGTCGGCTAGCGGGGCCGCAGGAGACCCAGTACTTC,CAWSRLAGPQETQYF
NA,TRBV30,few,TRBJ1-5,TGTGCCTGGAGTGTACAAGGAGCAGGGCCCCAGCATTTT,CAWSVQGAGPQHF
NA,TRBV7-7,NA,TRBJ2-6,TGTGCCAGCAGCACGCTGATTATGCCACAAAGTCGGGCCAACGTCCTGACTTTC,CASSTLIMPQSRANVLTF
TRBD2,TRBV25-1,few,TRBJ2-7,TGTGCCAGCAGTAAAGGGACTAGCGCCGAGCAGTACTTC,CASSKGTSAEQYF
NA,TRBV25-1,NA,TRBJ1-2,TGTGCCAGCAGTCAAGGCTATGGCTACACCTTC,CASSQGYGYTF
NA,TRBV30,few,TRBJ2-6,TGTGCCTGGAGTGTATTATCGGGCGGTGCCTCTGTCCTGACTTTC,CAWSVLSGGASVLTF
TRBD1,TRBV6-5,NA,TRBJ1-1,TGTGCCAGCAGTTACTTCTCACAGGGGGCGACTGAAGCTTTCTTT,CASSYFSQGATEAFF
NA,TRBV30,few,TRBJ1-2,TGTGCCTGGGGTACTAACTATGGCTACACCTTC,CAWGTNYGYTF
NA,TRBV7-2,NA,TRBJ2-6,TGTGCCAGCAGCTTAGGAGGGATTTCTGGGGCCAACGTCCTGACTTTC,CASSLGGISGANVLTF
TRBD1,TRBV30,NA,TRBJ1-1,TGTGCCTGGGACGGACAGGCGACCGCTTTCTTT,CAWDGQATAFF
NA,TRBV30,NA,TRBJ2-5,TGTGCCTGGAGTGTACTTGTAGGGCCAGCGTACTTC,CAWSVLVGPAYF
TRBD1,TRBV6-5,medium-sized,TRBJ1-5,TGTGCCAGCAGTTACTCAGGACAGGGAAATCAGCCCCAGCATTTT,CASSYSGQGNQPQHF
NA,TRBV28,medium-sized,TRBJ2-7,TGTGCCAGCAGTTTGCACCCCACCTCCTACGAGCAGTACTTC,CASSLHPTSYEQYF
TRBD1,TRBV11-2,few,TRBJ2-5,TGTGCCAGCAGCCCGGCAGGGGGCGGGACCCAGTACTTC,CASSPAGGGTQYF
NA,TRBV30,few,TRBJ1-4,TGTGCCTGGACCCTGGACAGAGGGGAAAAACTGTTTTTT,CAWTLDRGEKLFF
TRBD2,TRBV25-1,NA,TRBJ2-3,TGTGCCAGCAGTGAACTCGGCGGGGGGGCCAAGGGCACAGATACGCAGTATTTT,CASSELGGGAKGTDTQYF
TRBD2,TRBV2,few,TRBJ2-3,TGTGCCAGCAGGGCGACTAGCTACCCCACAGATACGCAGTATTTT,CASRATSYPTDTQYF
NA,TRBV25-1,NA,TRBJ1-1,TGTGCCAGCAGTGATCCGATTGGGACCCCCAAGGCTTTCTTT,CASSDPIGTPKAFF
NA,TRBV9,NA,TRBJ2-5,TGTGCCAGCAGCGAGCCAGGGACACCCCAAGAGACCCAGTACTTC,CASSEPGTPQETQYF
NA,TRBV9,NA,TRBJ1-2,TGTGCCAGCAGCGTAGCGGACGGGTTTAACTATGGCTACACCTTC,CASSVADGFNYGYTF
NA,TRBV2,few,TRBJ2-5,TGTGCCAGCAGTGCGAGGACAGCACAAGAGACCCAGTACTTC,CASSARTAQETQYF
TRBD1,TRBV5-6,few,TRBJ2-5,TGTGCCAGCAGCTACTCCGGGACAGGAGAGACCCAGTACTTC,CASSYSGTGETQYF
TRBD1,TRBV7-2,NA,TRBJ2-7,TGTGCCAGCAGCTCTACCTCGGACAGGGGTCGCGAGCAGTACTTC,CASSSTSDRGREQYF
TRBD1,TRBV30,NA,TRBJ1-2,TGTGCCTGGAGTACAACAGGGGAGGGTGGCTACACCTTC,CAWSTTGEGGYTF
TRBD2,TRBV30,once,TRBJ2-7,TGTGCCTGGAGAAGGACTAGCGTCTACGAGCAGTACTTC,CAWRRTSVYEQYF